The present T cell receptor (beta chain) was sequenced within a study of blood T cell repertoires in COVID-19. Whole-study context: PBMCs, B-cell-depleted T cells, or T cells were the source of the cDNA or gDNA that made up the material.

Sequenced by immunoSEQ multiplex PCR; TCRdb stores in-frame clones only, minus some. The data contain 300,000 to 450,000 clones, approximately 87% of them singletons. CDR3 length: 15 amino acids. The germline V gene encodes CDR1 SGHNT and CDR2 YENEEA. Trimming pared 5 bases from V and 4 bases from J, leaving 14 bases between. The genes are TRBV11-3 and TRBJ2-2; perhaps TRBD2 as D (5 bases). Material for sequencing was peripheral blood. The TCR sequence derives from a woman under 40 with COVID-19, enrolled during active disease. CDR3 region: CASSQEGSPTGELFF. CDR3 bases: TGTGCCAGCAGCCAAGAAGGGAGTCCCACCGGGGAGCTGTTTTTT.